This passage covers 23 T cell receptor beta chains from one sample sequenced in a study of T-cell memory formation after mild COVID-19. TCRdb itself ran the 5' RACE reads through MiXCR, one entry per CDR3 protein. The table records approximately 500,000 distinct CDR3 sequences, 20% to 25% of them present only once. The sample consisted of PBMCs or a T cell subset sorted from them (not recorded which). These receptors originate from an adult woman who had mild COVID-19 (a few samples of this study predate the infection). Cell type and time point are not known.

V and J are TRBV25-1 and TRBJ1-2; the D is unclear. Germline-derived CDR1 and CDR2 are MGHDK and SYGVNS. Trimming removed 5 bases at V and 2 bases at J, with 12 bases between. The CDR3 covers 14 residues. In DNA, the CDR3 is TGTGCCAGCAGTCCCGACGGGGTAAACTATGGCTACACCTTC. Protein product: CASSPDGVNYGYTF.

This clonotype was recorded a few times. The CDR3 protein is CASSLGQATGELFF. CDR3 nucleotide sequence: TGCGCCAGCAGCTTGGGACAGGCAACCGGGGAGCTGTTTTTT. V is TRBV5-1 and J is TRBJ2-2; TRBD1 is a possible D gene (6 bases). Germline V gives CDR1 SGHRS, CDR2 YFSETQ. Trimming stripped 0 bases from V and 5 bases from J, with 8 bases between. The CDR3 has 14 residues.

This rearrangement joins TRBV6-2 or TRBV6-3 to TRBJ1-4; 9 bases agree with TRBD1. The CDR3 covers 16 residues. Losses at the gene ends were 6 bases for V and 4 bases for J; bases not matched to a gene: 9. Germline lookup yields CDR1 MNHEY and CDR2 SVGEGT. The DNA for the CDR3 is TGTGCCAGCAGATTACCAACGGGACAGGGTAATGAAAAACTGTTTTTT. Translation: CASRLPTGQGNEKLFF.

This clonotype was counted between two and nine times. The chain links TRBV11-1 to TRBJ2-1, with 8 bases fitting TRBD2. The ends lost 2 bases at V and 8 bases at J; junction bases unmatched: 14. Germline V lookup: CDR1 SGHAT, CDR2 FQDESV (reference sequence). The CDR3 is made up of 17 amino acids. The DNA of the CDR3 is TGTGCCAGCAGCTTAAGGTCACGGGGGGGCCCCGCGTATGAGCAGTTCTTC. Encoded protein: CASSLRSRGGPAYEQFF.

This chain uses TRBV27 with TRBJ1-1; D perhaps matches TRBD1 (5 bases). Trimming left V 2 bases short and J 0 bases short, with 10 bases between. The CDR3 covers 15 residues. Germline-derived CDR1 and CDR2 are MNHEY and SMNVEV (reference sequence). CDR3 residues: CASSLSLGVNTEAFF. The DNA of the CDR3 is TGTGCCAGCAGTTTAAGCCTGGGGGTGAACACTGAAGCTTTCTTT.

This clonotype was recorded a few times. The CDR3 nucleotides are TGTGCCAGCAGCGATGGGCGGAACGAGGGCACAGATACGCAGTATTTT. It specifies CASSDGRNEGTDTQYF. V is TRBV9 and J is TRBJ2-3; no reliable D call. CDR3 length equals 16 residues. Germline loops: CDR1 SGDLS, CDR2 YYNGEE. V lost 3 bases and J lost 1, with 15 bases in between.

The chain recombines TRBV3-1 with TRBJ2-5, with 9 bases identical to TRBD2. Germline assignment: CDR1 LGHDT and CDR2 YNNKEL (reference sequence). V trimming: 0 bases; J trimming: 6 bases; junction bases outside the gene matches: 5. This CDR3 is built from 15 residues. The DNA for the CDR3 is TGTGCCAGCAGCCAAGATTCTAGCGGGGTAAAGACCCAGTACTTC. Translated, it gives CASSQDSSGVKTQYF.

The sample holds a few counts of this clonotype. The V call is TRBV20-1, the J call TRBJ2-1, with 9 bases aligning to TRBD2. Trimming removed 5 bases from V and 0 bases from J; junction bases left unmatched: 5. Germline V CDR1 and CDR2: DFQATT, SNEGSKA (reference sequence). The CDR3 covers 15 residues. This CDR3 reads CSADGTSSSYNEQFF. The CDR3 coding sequence is TGCAGTGCTGATGGGACTAGCAGCTCCTACAATGAGCAGTTCTTC.

The sample holds a few counts of this clonotype. The V gene is TRBV3-1, the J gene TRBJ2-4; TRBD2 matches 16 bases. The CDR3 has 18 residues. V was pared by 4 bases and J by 0 bases, with 3 bases of the junction left unmatched. The germline CDR1 and CDR2 sequences are LGHDT and YNNKEL (reference sequence). The DNA of the CDR3 is TGTGCCAGCAGCCGTGGGACTAGCGGGGGGGTAGCCAAAAACATTCAGTACTTC. The encoded protein is CASSRGTSGGVAKNIQYF.

This clonotype was counted a few times. The rearrangement joins TRBV5-1 to TRBJ1-2, with 7 bases that match TRBD1. From germline, CDR1 is SGHRS and CDR2 YFSETQ. The V segment lost 2 bases and the J segment 7 bases; nucleotides outside the gene matches: 8. The CDR3 runs 14 residues. As DNA, the CDR3 is TGCGCCAGCAGCTTACAGGGGAAGTATCGTGGCTACACCTTC. This codes for CASSLQGKYRGYTF.

The rearrangement links TRBV11-3 to TRBJ2-5, with D tentatively TRBD1 or TRBD2 (5 bases each). V lost 5 bases to trimming and J lost 5 bases, with 18 bases between them. Germline assignment: CDR1 SGHNT and CDR2 YENEEA. CDR3 length: 15 amino acids. CDR3 amino acids: CASSRTQGVRETQYF. The CDR3 bases are TGTGCCAGCAGCCGTACCCAGGGAGTCAGGGAGACCCAGTACTTC.

The chain links TRBV5-1 to TRBJ2-3, with 8 bases aligning to TRBD1. Per the germline V gene, CDR1 is SGHRS and CDR2 is YFSETQ. CDR3 length: 14 residues. V was clipped by 4 bases and J by 5 bases; unmatched bases: 6. For the CDR3, the DNA is TGCGCCAGCAGCCGAGGACAGGGAATAGATACGCAGTATTTT. It specifies CASSRGQGIDTQYF.

This chain joins TRBV24-1 and TRBJ2-3, with unresolved D. V was cut by 2 bases and J by 0 bases, with 8 bases left in between. The CDR3 sequence is 15 residues long. Germline-derived CDR1 and CDR2 are KGHDR and SFDVKD. The CDR3 sequence: CATSDSRSSTDTQYF. CDR3 bases: TGTGCCACCAGTGATTCCAGATCTAGCACAGATACGCAGTATTTT.

This clonotype was seen a few times. This rearrangement joins TRBV7-9 to TRBJ2-1, with unresolved D. Trimming shortened V by 3 bases and J by 8 bases, and 8 bases separated the two germline ends. This CDR3 comprises 12 residues. Germline CDR1 reads SEHNR; CDR2 reads FQNEAQ (reference sequence). In DNA form, the CDR3 reads TGTGCCAGCAGCTTGCTGGTGGATGAGCAGTTCTTC. Amino acids: CASSLLVDEQFF.

At least ten counts were recorded for this clonotype. The CDR3 sequence is CASSQETGELFF. As DNA, the CDR3 is TGTGCCAGCAGCCAAGAAACCGGGGAGCTGTTTTTT. The chain joins TRBV3-1 to TRBJ2-2, with unresolved D. Germline CDR1 and CDR2: LGHDT and YNNKEL (reference sequence). V dropped 0 bases and J dropped 5 bases, with 1 base sitting between them. The CDR3 loop spans 12 amino acids.

The chain uses TRBV3-1 and TRBJ2-1, with a possible D match to TRBD2 (6 bases). Germline CDR1 LGHDT, CDR2 YNNKEL (reference sequence). Between the trimmed V and J ends, which lost 1 base and 4 bases, there was a span of 20 bases. The CDR3 is 18 residues long. The CDR3 loop reads CASSQGFARWGDYNEQFF. The CDR3 coding sequence is TGTGCCAGCAGCCAAGGTTTCGCGCGATGGGGGGATTACAATGAGCAGTTCTTC.

CDR3 bases: TGTGCCAGCTCTAAAAGACCGACTAGCGGGGGGAGCACAGATACGCAGTATTTT. Its protein is CASSKRPTSGGSTDTQYF. The chain joins TRBV7-2 to TRBJ2-3, with 13 nucleotides matching TRBD2. This CDR3 is built from 18 residues. V shed 8 bases, J shed 0 bases, and the junction held 11 bases outside the gene matches. The germline CDR1 and CDR2 sequences are SGHTA and FQGNSA.

This chain uses TRBV29-1 with TRBJ2-1; 16 bases line up with TRBD2. J was trimmed by 7 bases and V by 4 bases; bases with no gene match: 7. The CDR3 runs to 16 residues. CDR1 is SQVTM, CDR2 ANQGSEA, per germline. CDR3 sequence: CSVVFGTSGRGNEQFF. DNA of the CDR3: TGCAGCGTTGTATTCGGGACTAGCGGGAGGGGAAATGAGCAGTTCTTC.

The V and J genes are TRBV5-6 and TRBJ2-3, with D possibly TRBD1 on 6 matching bases. Deletions cut 3 bases from V and 6 bases from J, with 17 bases between. Germline V gene sequence: CDR1 SGHDT, CDR2 YYEEEE. The CDR3 is 15 residues long. CDR3 residues: CASSYSGTTGDTQYF. Written as DNA, the CDR3 is TGTGCCAGCAGCTATTCCGGGACAACTGGGGATACGCAGTATTTT.

This clonotype appeared many times. V is TRBV6-6 and J is TRBJ2-1, with D hard to call. Germline V gene data show CDR1 as MNHNY and CDR2 as SVGAGI (reference sequence). The germline V and J ends were trimmed by 10 bases and 5 bases, with 9 bases remaining between them. The CDR3 is 11 amino acids. CDR3 amino acids: CATSRNNEQFF. As DNA, the CDR3 is TGTGCCACCTCTAGAAACAATGAGCAGTTCTTC.

V gene TRBV6-2 or TRBV6-3 combines with J gene TRBJ2-7; a possible D gene is TRBD1 (5 bases). CDR1 and CDR2 (germline): MNHEY, SVGEGT. The CDR3 consists of 14 residues. V lost 6 bases and J lost 5, with 17 bases in between. The CDR3 nucleotides read TGTGCCAGCAGCACGATAGGGGTCGGCCACGAGCAGTACTTC. As protein: CASSTIGVGHEQYF.

The rearrangement joins TRBV20-1 to TRBJ1-3, with D hard to call. Between the trimmed V and J ends, which lost 2 bases and 0 bases, there was a span of 2 bases. Germline V gene sequence: CDR1 DFQATT, CDR2 SNEGSKA (reference sequence). The CDR3 extends over 12 amino acids. The CDR3 loop is CSARFSGNTIYF. The CDR3 region has the DNA TGCAGTGCTAGATTCTCTGGAAACACCATATATTTT.

The rearrangement links TRBV11-1 to TRBJ2-1; 13 nucleotides agree with TRBD2. This CDR3 spans 15 amino acids. The V segment lost 6 bases and the J segment 6 bases; nucleotides outside the gene matches: 5. Per the germline V gene, CDR1 is SGHAT and CDR2 is FQDESV (reference sequence). CDR3 DNA: TGTGCCAGCAGACGACTAGCGGGGGGTTTCAATGAGCAGTTCTTC. It specifies CASRRLAGGFNEQFF.